This T cell receptor beta chain was sequenced during a study of liver allograft versus peripheral blood T cells. Overall study: Comparing T cell receptor repertoires in transplanted livers with those in recipients' peripheral blood was part of the design. Regarding the study as a whole: As reported, T cell receptor repertoires inside liver allografts differed from those present in peripheral blood.

V was trimmed by 4 bases and J by 3 bases, leaving 9 bases between them. Germline lookup yields CDR1 DFQATT and CDR2 SNEGSKA (reference sequence). The CDR3 contains 12 residues. TCRdb reprocessed the reads via MiXCR and lists one record per CDR3 protein. This sample carries some 14,000 distinct CDR3 sequences, more than 20% of them seen once, and the ten largest clones take around 5.8%. In its sample, this clonotype was seen a few times. No antigen is known for it. The sequence was collected from a human patient who had a liver transplant. The T cells may come from the graft donor. This rearrangement joins TRBV20-1 to TRBJ1-1; D not resolved. CDR3 in amino acids: CSAKSGDTEAFF. The CDR3 nucleotides are TGCAGTGCTAAGAGCGGGGACACTGAAGCTTTCTTT.